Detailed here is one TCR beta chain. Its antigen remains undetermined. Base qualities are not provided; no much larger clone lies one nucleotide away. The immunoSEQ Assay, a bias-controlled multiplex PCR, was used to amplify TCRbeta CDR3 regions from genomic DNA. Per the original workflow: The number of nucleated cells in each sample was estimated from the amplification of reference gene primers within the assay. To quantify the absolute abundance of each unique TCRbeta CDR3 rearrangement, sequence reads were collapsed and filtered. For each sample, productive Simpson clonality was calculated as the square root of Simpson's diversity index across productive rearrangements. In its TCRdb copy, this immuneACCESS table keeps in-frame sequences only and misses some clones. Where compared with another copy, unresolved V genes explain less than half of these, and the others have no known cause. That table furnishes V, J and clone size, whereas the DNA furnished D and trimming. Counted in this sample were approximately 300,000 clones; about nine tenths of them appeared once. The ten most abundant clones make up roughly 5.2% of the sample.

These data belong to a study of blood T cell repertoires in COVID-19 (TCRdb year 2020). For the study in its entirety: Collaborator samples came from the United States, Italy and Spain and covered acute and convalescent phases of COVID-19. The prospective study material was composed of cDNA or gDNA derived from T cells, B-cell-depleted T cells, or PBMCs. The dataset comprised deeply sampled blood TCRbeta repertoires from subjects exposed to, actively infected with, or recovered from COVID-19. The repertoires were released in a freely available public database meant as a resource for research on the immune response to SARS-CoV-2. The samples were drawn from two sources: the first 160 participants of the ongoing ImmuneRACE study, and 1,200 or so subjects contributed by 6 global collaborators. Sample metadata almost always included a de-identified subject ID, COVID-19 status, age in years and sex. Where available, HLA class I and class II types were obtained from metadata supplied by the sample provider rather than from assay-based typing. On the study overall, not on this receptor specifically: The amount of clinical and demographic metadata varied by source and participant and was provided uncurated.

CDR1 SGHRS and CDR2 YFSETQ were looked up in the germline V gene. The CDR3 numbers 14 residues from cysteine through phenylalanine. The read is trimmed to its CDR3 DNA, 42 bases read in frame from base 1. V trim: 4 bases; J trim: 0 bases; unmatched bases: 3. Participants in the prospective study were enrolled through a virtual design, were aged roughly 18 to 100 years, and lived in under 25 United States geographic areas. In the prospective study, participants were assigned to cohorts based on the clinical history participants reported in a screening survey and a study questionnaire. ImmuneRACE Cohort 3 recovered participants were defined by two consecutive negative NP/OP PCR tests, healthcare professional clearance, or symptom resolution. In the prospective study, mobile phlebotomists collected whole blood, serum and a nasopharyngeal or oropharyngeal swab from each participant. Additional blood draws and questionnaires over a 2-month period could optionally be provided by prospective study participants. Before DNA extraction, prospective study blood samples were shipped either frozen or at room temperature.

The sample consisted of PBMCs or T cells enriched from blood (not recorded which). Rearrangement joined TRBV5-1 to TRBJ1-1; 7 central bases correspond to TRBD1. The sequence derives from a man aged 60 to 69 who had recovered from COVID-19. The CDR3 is CASSNDRVNTEAFF. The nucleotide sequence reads TGCGCCAGCAGCAACGACAGGGTGAACACTGAAGCTTTCTTT.